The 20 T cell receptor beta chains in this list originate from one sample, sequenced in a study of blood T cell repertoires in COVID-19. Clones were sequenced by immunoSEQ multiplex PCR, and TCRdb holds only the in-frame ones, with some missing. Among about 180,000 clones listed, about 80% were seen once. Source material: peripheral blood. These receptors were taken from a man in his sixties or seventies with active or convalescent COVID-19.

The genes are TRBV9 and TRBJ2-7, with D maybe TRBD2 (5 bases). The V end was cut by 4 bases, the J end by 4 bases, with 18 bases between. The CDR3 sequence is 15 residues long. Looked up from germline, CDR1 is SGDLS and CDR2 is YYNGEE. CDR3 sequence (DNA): TGTGCCAGCAGCATAGGCCTCGTACCGGGATACGAGCAGTACTTC. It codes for CASSIGLVPGYEQYF.

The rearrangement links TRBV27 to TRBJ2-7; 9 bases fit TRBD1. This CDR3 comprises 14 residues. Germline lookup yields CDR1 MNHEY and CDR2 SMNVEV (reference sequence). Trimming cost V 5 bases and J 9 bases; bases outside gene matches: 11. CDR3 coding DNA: TGTGCCAGCAGTGTACAGGGGGCGGTTTCTGGGCAGTACTTC. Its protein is CASSVQGAVSGQYF.

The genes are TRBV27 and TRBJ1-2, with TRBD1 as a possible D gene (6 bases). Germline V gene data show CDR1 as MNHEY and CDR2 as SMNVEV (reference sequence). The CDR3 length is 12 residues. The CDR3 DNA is TGTGCGAGTGGACAGTTCTTGTATGGCTACACCTTC. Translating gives CASGQFLYGYTF.

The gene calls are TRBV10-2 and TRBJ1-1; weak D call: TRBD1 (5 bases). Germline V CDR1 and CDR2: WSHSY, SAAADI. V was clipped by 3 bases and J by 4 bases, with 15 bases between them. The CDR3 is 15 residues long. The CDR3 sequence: CASSERQGLSTEAFF. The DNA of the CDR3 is TGCGCCAGCAGTGAAAGGCAGGGCCTCTCCACTGAAGCTTTCTTT.

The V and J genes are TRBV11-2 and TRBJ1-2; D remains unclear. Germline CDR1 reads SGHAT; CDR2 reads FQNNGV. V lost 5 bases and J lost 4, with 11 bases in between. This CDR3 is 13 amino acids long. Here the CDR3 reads CASSPAGAYGYTF. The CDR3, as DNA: TGTGCCAGCAGCCCCGCAGGCGCCTATGGCTACACCTTC. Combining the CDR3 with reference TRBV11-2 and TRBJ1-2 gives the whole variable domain EAGVAQSPRYKIIEKRQSVAFWCNPISGHATLYWYQQILGQGPKLLIQFQNNGVVDDSQLPKDRFSAERLKGVDSTLKIQPAKLEDSAVYLCASSPAGAYGYTFGSGTRLTVV.

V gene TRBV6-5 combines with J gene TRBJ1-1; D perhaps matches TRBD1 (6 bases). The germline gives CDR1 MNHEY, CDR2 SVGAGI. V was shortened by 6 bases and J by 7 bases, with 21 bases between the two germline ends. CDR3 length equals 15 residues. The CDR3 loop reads CASRRNRDTVFEAFF. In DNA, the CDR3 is TGTGCCAGCAGACGTAATAGGGACACCGTTTTTGAAGCTTTCTTT.

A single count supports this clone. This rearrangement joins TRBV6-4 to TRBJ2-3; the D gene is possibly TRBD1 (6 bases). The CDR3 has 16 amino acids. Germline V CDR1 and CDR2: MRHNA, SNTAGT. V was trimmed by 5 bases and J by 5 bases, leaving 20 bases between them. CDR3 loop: CASSPNQGPTVDTQYF. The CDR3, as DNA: TGTGCCAGCAGTCCCAATCAGGGGCCTACTGTAGATACGCAGTATTTT.

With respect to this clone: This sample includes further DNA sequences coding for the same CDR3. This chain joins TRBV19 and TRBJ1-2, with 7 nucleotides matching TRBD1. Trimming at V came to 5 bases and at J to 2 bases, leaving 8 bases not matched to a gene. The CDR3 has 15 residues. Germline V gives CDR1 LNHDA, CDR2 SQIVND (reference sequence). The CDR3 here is CASSPRQGANYGYTF. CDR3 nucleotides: TGTGCCAGTAGTCCACGACAGGGCGCCAACTATGGCTACACCTTC.

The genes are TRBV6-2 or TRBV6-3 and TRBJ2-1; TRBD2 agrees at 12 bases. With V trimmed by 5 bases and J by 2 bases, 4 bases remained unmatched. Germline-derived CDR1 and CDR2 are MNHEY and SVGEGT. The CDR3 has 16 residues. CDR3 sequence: CASSPRTSGAYNEQFF. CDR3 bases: TGTGCCAGCAGTCCCCGGACTAGCGGGGCCTACAATGAGCAGTTCTTC.

The CDR3 nucleotides read TGTGCCAGCAGCCAACCGGGTGAAAAACTGTTTTTT. It codes for CASSQPGEKLFF. The V call is TRBV3-1 (or the pseudogene TRBV3-2), the J call TRBJ1-4; D is undetermined. There are 12 residues in the CDR3. Germline values: CDR1 LGHDT, CDR2 YNNKEL (reference sequence). Deletions cut 2 bases from V and 7 bases from J, with 5 bases between.

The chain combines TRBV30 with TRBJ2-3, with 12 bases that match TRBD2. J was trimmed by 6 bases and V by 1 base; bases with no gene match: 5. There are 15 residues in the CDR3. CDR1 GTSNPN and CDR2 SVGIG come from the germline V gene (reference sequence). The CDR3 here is CAWSEGLAGFDTQYF. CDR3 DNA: TGTGCCTGGAGTGAGGGACTAGCGGGTTTTGATACGCAGTATTTT.

The CDR3 sequence: CASTRGAGNTEAFF. CDR3 nucleotide sequence: TGTGCCAGTACCAGGGGGGCAGGGAACACTGAAGCTTTCTTT. This chain joins TRBV19 and TRBJ1-1; 7 bases are shared with TRBD1. The CDR3 sequence is 14 residues long. The V and J ends lost 7 bases and 1 base, in that order; junction bases with no gene match: 6. CDR1 and CDR2 (germline): LNHDA, SQIVND (reference sequence).

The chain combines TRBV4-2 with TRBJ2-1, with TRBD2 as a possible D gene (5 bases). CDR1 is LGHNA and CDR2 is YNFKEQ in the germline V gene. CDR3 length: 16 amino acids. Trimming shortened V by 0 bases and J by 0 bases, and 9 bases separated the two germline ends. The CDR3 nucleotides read TGTGCCAGCAGCCAAGATATAGGGAGCTCCTACAATGAGCAGTTCTTC. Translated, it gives CASSQDIGSSYNEQFF.

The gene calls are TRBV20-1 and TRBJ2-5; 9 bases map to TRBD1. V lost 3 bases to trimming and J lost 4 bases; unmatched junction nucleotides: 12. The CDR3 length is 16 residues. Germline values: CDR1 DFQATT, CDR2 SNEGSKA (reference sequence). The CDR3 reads CSASREQGAQGETQYF. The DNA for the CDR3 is TGCAGTGCTAGTAGGGAACAGGGGGCCCAGGGAGAGACCCAGTACTTC.

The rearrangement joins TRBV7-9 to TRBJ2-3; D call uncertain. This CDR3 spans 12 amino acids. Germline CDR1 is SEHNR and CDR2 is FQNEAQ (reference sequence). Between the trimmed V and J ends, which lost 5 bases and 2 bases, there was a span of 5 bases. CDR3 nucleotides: TGTGCCAGCAGCCAATCCACAGATACGCAGTATTTT. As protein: CASSQSTDTQYF.

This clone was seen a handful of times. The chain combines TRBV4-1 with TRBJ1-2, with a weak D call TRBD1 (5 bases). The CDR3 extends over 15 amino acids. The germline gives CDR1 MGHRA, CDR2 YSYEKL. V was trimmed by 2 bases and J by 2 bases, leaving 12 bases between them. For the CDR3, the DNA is TGCGCCAGCAGCCAATCTGACAGCCTAAACTATGGCTACACCTTC. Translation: CASSQSDSLNYGYTF.

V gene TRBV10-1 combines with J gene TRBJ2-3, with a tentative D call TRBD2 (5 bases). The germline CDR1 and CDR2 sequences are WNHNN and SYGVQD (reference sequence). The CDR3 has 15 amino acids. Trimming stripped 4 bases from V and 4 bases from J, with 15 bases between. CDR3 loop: CASSGRLGGADTQYF. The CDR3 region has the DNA TGCGCCAGCAGTGGCAGACTTGGAGGAGCAGATACGCAGTATTTT.

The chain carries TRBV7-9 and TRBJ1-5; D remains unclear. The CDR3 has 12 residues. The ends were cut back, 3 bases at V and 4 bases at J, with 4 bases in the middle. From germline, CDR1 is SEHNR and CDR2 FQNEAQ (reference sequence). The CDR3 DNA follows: TGTGCCAGCAGCTTCCCAAATCAGCCCCAGCATTTT. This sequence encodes CASSFPNQPQHF.

The CDR3: CASSFGQGMEETQYF. The CDR3 nucleotides read TGTGCCAGCTCATTCGGACAGGGGATGGAAGAGACCCAGTACTTC. This chain connects TRBV18 to TRBJ2-5; 9 nucleotides match TRBD1. V trimming: 5 bases; J trimming: 3 bases; junction bases outside the gene matches: 7. The CDR3 extends over 15 amino acids. The germline CDR1 and CDR2 sequences are KGHSH and LQKENI. The entire variable domain, with the rest obtained from reference TRBV18 and TRBJ2-5, is as follows: NAGVMQNPRHLVRRRGQEARLRCSPMKGHSHVYWYRQLPEEGLKFMVYLQKENIIDESGMPKERFSAEFPKEGPSILRIQQVVRGDSAAYFCASSFGQGMEETQYFGPGTRLLVL.

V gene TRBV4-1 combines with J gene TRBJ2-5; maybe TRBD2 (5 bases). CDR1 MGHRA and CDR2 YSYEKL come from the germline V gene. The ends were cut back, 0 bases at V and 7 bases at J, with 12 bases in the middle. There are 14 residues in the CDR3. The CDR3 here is CASSQEGGFGTQYF. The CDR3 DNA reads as TGCGCCAGCAGCCAAGAAGGCGGGTTTGGGACCCAGTACTTC.